This paragraph reports one TCR beta chain. This clonotype has only a few counts. The antigen this receptor binds is unknown. There are no base qualities to consult, and no much larger clone falls within one base. CDR1 and CDR2 (SEHNR, FQNEAQ) derive from the germline V gene (reference sequence). Measured from the cysteine to the phenylalanine, the CDR3 is 16 residues long. Of the read, only the CDR3 DNA is kept; its 48 bases are in frame from base 1. Trimming at the junction amounts to 0 bases on V and 2 bases on J, and the germline ends lie 14 bases apart. Taken with the paper, the label for treatment or condition translates to: in vitro stimulation with specific CMV peptide epitopes to enrich CMV-specific T cells. Sequencing used an Illumina HiSeq 1500. TCRdb trimmed the raw reads at Q25, called clones with MiXCR and kept productive beta chains. Each CDR3 protein gets just one entry, which takes the most common genes and DNA from the rows behind it. The sample table shows 650,000 to 900,000 distinct CDR3 sequences, and around a third are seen once. The ten most abundant clones make up around 11% of the sample.

The sample belongs to a study of T cell repertoires in cytomegalovirus infection (dated by TCRdb to between 2018 and 2020). In the study overall: The peptide stimulations were aimed at well-studied HLA-B-restricted epitopes as well as recently identified HLA-C-restricted CMV epitopes, whose presentation resists viral immunomodulation. Because public TCR beta signatures pointed to carriage of CMV infection together with the matching HLA type, the HLA type of each donor mattered for the analysis.

Study-wide conclusions, independent of this receptor: Carriers of CMV infection plus the relevant HLA type were discriminated by the cumulative frequency of public TCR beta family members in the study cohort and in an independent roughly 380-donor cohort. In the ex vivo response, HLA-C-restricted CMV-specific TCR beta clonotypes were dominant, and in two of eight donors the single most frequent clonotype came from this HLA-C-restricted group.

This TCR came from a human donor in good health (CMV status not recorded). Some clones in this sample may be carry-over from other donors' samples. The input for sequencing was cultured CD8+ T cells from PBMCs, taken from culture after CMV antigen stimulation. The sequence is built from TRBV7-9 and TRBJ2-7; a tentative D match to TRBD2 spans 6 bases. The nucleotides read TGTGCCAGCAGCTTAGCGGGAGGCGGGCCCCCCTACGAGCAGTACTTC. It translates to CASSLAGGGPPYEQYF.